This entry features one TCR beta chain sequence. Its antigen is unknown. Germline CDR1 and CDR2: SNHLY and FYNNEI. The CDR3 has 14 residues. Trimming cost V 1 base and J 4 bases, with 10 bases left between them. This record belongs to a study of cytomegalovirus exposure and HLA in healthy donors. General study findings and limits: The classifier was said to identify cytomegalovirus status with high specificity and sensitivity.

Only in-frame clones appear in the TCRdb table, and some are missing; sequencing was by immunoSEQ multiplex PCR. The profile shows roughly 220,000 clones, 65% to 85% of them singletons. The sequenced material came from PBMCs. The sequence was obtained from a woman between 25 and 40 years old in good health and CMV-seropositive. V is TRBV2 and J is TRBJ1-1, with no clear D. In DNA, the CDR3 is TGTGCCAGCAGTGAAGACTGGGCTGGCACTGAAGCTTTCTTT. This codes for CASSEDWAGTEAFF.